The clone carrying this T cell receptor beta chain was counted a few times. Antigen specificity is unknown. Everyone who donated was a healthy Caucasian. This sample is drawn from a study of identical twins. Study conclusions and caveats: It was cross-sectional statistical analysis, not following the same donors, that the conclusions relied on.

Carrying unique molecular identifiers, the cDNA also gained a universal primer site through template switching. One entry per CDR3 protein, called by TCRdb with MiXCR from the 5' RACE reads. The repertoire includes hundreds of thousands of distinct CDR3 sequences, around 6.9% of them detected once, and 1.9% sits in the top ten. The CDR3 runs to 14 residues. Trimming took 4 bases from V and 3 from J, leaving 16 bases between them. From germline, CDR1 is GTSNPN and CDR2 SVGIG (reference sequence). These data also featured in a second study, about yellow fever vaccine responses in identical twins. This second study notes: Twin vaccine T cell responses reportedly seemed partly convergent, partly personalized.

The source is a woman aged 18-35 years in good health. The chain employs TRBV30 and TRBJ2-7; D may be TRBD1 (5 bases). The sequencing sample was made of memory (CD45RO+) T cells sorted from blood. The CDR3 DNA reads TGTGCCTGGAAAAGCTTGGGGCCCATCTACGAGCAGTACTTC. This codes for CAWKSLGPIYEQYF.